The rows below give T cell receptor beta chains drawn from one sample of a study of blood T cell repertoires in COVID-19. The assay was immunoSEQ multiplex PCR, and TCRdb's table has in-frame clones only and misses some. The table shows 250,000 to 300,000 clones, with roughly 86% occurring only once. The sample consisted of PBMCs or T cells enriched from blood (not recorded which). The receptor set was obtained from a woman between 25 and 40 years old who had recovered from COVID-19. CDR3s include the opening cysteine and the closing phenylalanine or tryptophan. The D gene is left open where the match is weak. Not every row has a clone size; where given, it reads once, few, many or a size class.

abundance,d_gene,j_gene,v_gene,CDR3aa,CDR3nt
once,-,TRBJ2-5,TRBV5-6,CASSLTPGGPSKTQYF,TGTGCCAGCAGCTTAACCCCCGGGGGACCTTCAAAGACCCAGTACTTC
-,-,TRBJ1-2,TRBV19,CASSAGRYGYTF,TGTGCCAGTAGTGCAGGCAGATATGGCTACACCTTC
-,-,TRBJ2-7,TRBV28,CASRSTDRYEQYF,TGTGCCAGCCGCTCAACTGACAGGTACGAGCAGTACTTC
-,-,TRBJ1-1,TRBV5-1,CASSITGGLDNTEAFF,TGCGCCAGCAGCATAACGGGCGGGCTTGATAACACTGAAGCTTTCTTT
-,TRBD2,TRBJ2-7,TRBV5-4,CASSHSITGRGGEQYF,TGTGCCAGCAGCCATAGCATTACAGGGCGGGGGGGGGAGCAGTACTTC
once,-,TRBJ2-7,TRBV4-2,CASSQERKAPYEQYF,TGTGCCAGCAGCCAAGAGCGGAAGGCTCCCTACGAGCAGTACTTC
-,-,TRBJ1-6,TRBV28,CASSRLGSQHNSPLHF,TGTGCCAGCAGCCGACTAGGGAGTCAACATAATTCACCCCTCCACTTT
-,TRBD1,TRBJ1-1,TRBV19,CASSTRTGHVTEAFF,TGTGCCAGTAGTACTAGGACAGGGCACGTCACTGAAGCTTTCTTT
-,-,TRBJ1-2,TRBV5-4,CASSPRALVGGYTF,TGTGCCAGCAGCCCCCGAGCCCTGGTGGGCGGCTACACCTTC
-,TRBD1,TRBJ2-1,TRBV6-6,CASSLDRGHEQFF,TGTGCCAGCAGCCTTGACAGGGGCCATGAGCAGTTCTTC
-,-,TRBJ1-1,TRBV11-3,CASSSGGTEAFF,TGTGCCAGCAGCTCTGGAGGAACTGAAGCTTTCTTT
-,TRBD1,TRBJ2-5,TRBV19,CASSIYLTGQETQYF,TGTGCCAGTAGTATTTACCTGACAGGGCAAGAGACCCAGTACTTC
-,TRBD1,TRBJ1-2,TRBV11-2,CASSLAGQANYGYTF,TGTGCCAGCAGCTTAGCTGGACAGGCTAACTATGGCTACACCTTC
-,TRBD2,TRBJ2-6,TRBV7-9,CASSLIEAGSSGANVLTF,TGTGCCAGCAGCTTAATCGAAGCGGGGAGCTCTGGGGCCAACGTCCTGACTTTC
-,TRBD1,TRBJ1-2,TRBV4-2,CASSHDRGEVDGYTF,TGTGCCAGCAGCCACGACAGGGGAGAGGTGGACGGCTACACCTTC
-,-,TRBJ2-2,TRBV28,CASSLTLPGAGELFF,TGTGCCAGCAGTTTGACCCTCCCAGGTGCCGGGGAGCTGTTTTTT
-,TRBD1,TRBJ2-3,TRBV29-1,CSVDQGADTQYF,TGCAGCGTTGATCAGGGGGCAGATACGCAGTATTTT
-,TRBD1,TRBJ1-1,TRBV19,CASSIEGQGVGLNTEAFF,TGTGCCAGTAGTATAGAGGGACAGGGGGTAGGTTTGAACACTGAAGCTTTCTTT
-,-,TRBJ1-1,TRBV11-3,CASSLDYRDSEAFF,TGTGCCAGCAGCTTAGACTATAGGGACTCTGAAGCTTTCTTT
-,-,TRBJ1-2,TRBV19,CASSIMLSSDYGYTF,TGTGCCAGTAGTATTATGTTATCGAGCGACTATGGCTACACCTTC
many,TRBD1,TRBJ1-1,TRBV29-1,CSVTGAEGSEAFF,TGCAGCGTCACAGGGGCTGAGGGGAGTGAAGCTTTCTTT
-,-,TRBJ1-4,TRBV28,CASTGFGGEKLFF,TGTGCCAGCACGGGGTTTGGAGGGGAAAAACTGTTTTTT
-,TRBD2,TRBJ2-5,TRBV28,CASSLRRTSGRGGETQYF,TGTGCCAGCAGTTTAAGGCGGACTAGCGGGCGTGGGGGAGAGACCCAGTACTTC
-,-,TRBJ2-5,TRBV4-1,CASSQDLGGYQETQYF,TGCGCCAGCAGCCAAGACTTGGGGGGATATCAAGAGACCCAGTACTTC
-,TRBD2,TRBJ2-2,TRBV4-1,CASSLGRGAGELFF,TGCGCCAGCAGCCTCGGTCGGGGGGCCGGGGAGCTGTTTTTT
-,-,TRBJ2-7,TRBV14,CASSALGGRDYEQYF,TGTGCCAGCAGCGCTCTGGGGGGTCGGGACTACGAGCAGTACTTC
-,TRBD2,TRBJ2-3,TRBV27,CASSPLAGGLTDTQYF,TGTGCCAGCAGCCCACTAGCGGGAGGTTTGACAGATACGCAGTATTTT
-,-,TRBJ1-4,TRBV10-3,CAISGSGGELFF,TGTGCCATCAGTGGTTCCGGGGGGGAACTGTTTTTT
-,TRBD1,TRBJ1-6,TRBV27,CASRLTGGTSSPLHF,TGTGCCAGCAGATTGACAGGGGGAACAAGTTCACCCCTCCACTTT
-,TRBD2,TRBJ2-3,TRBV28,CASSFSIAGDTQYF,TGTGCCAGCAGTTTTAGTATAGCGGGAGATACGCAGTATTTT
-,-,TRBJ1-1,TRBV27,CASSLRQALGTEAFF,TGTGCCAGCAGTTTACGACAGGCCCTGGGAACTGAAGCTTTCTTT
-,-,TRBJ1-1,TRBV6-5,CASSYSGDSKAFF,TGTGCCAGCAGTTACTCGGGAGATAGCAAAGCTTTCTTT
-,-,TRBJ1-5,TRBV27,CASSRDRNQPQHF,TGTGCCAGCAGTCGCGACAGGAATCAGCCCCAGCATTTT
-,TRBD1,TRBJ2-6,TRBV2,CASRGWDSSRRGANVLTF,TGTGCCAGCAGAGGCTGGGACAGCTCCCGTCGGGGGGCCAACGTCCTGACTTTC
-,TRBD1,TRBJ1-6,TRBV9,CASSIRGQSRYNSPLHF,TGTGCCAGCAGCATACGGGGACAGAGCAGGTATAATTCACCCCTCCACTTT
-,TRBD1,TRBJ1-2,TRBV10-3,CAISESLDTGAGYGYTF,TGTGCCATCAGTGAGTCGCTAGACACAGGGGCCGGCTATGGCTACACCTTC
once,-,TRBJ1-3,TRBV19,CAIFLGGFSGNTIYF,TGTGCCATTTTCCTCGGGGGTTTCTCTGGAAACACCATATATTTT
once,-,TRBJ2-1,TRBV27,CASSPETTSYNEQFF,TGTGCCAGCAGCCCAGAAACCACCTCCTACAATGAGCAGTTCTTC
-,-,TRBJ2-7,TRBV19,CASREGRLGEISYEQYF,TGTGCCAGTAGAGAGGGCAGGTTGGGTGAAATCTCCTACGAGCAGTACTTC
-,-,TRBJ2-5,TRBV28,CASTDRYQETQYF,TGTGCCAGCACCGACAGGTACCAAGAGACCCAGTACTTC
-,-,TRBJ2-6,TRBV29-1,CSVAPRTASGANVLTF,TGCAGCGTTGCGCCACGGACAGCCTCTGGGGCCAACGTCCTGACTTTC
-,TRBD1,TRBJ2-3,TRBV18,CASSPRGQGGDTQYF,TGTGCCAGCTCACCTAGGGGACAGGGGGGCGATACGCAGTATTTT
-,-,TRBJ2-5,TRBV9,CASSVGGLETQYF,TGTGCCAGCAGCGTAGGGGGGCTTGAGACCCAGTACTTC